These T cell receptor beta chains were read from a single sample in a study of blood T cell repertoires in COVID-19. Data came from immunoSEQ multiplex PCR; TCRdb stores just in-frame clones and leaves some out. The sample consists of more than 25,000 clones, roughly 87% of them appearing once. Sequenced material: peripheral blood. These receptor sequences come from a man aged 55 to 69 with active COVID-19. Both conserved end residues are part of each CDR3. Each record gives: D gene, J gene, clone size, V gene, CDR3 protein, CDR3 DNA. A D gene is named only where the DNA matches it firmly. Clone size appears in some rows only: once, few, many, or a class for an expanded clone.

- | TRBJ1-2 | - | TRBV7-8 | CASSIGTASGYTF | TGTGCCAGCAGCATAGGGACTGCCAGTGGCTACACCTTC
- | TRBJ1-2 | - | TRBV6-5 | CASSSGVGRGYGYTF | TGTGCCAGCAGTTCCGGGGTTGGTCGAGGCTATGGCTACACCTTC
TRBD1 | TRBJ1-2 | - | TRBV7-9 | CASSSGTGNYGYTF | TGTGCCAGCAGCTCGGGGACAGGGAACTATGGCTACACCTTC
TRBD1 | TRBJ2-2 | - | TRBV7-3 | CASSLDTGGWDTGELFF | TGTGCCAGCAGCCTAGACACAGGGGGCTGGGACACCGGGGAGCTGTTTTTT
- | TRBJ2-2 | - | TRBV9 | CASSVGDIGELFF | TGTGCCAGCAGCGTCGGTGATATCGGGGAGCTGTTTTTT
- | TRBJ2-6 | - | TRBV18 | CASSPGEAGANVLTF | TGTGCCAGCTCACCGGGGGAGGCTGGGGCCAACGTCCTGACTTTC
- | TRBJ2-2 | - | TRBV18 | CASSPRQGNTGELFF | TGTGCCAGCTCACCACGGCAGGGGAACACCGGGGAGCTGTTTTTT
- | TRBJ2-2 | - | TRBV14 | CASSLGAWTANTGELFF | TGTGCCAGCAGCCTAGGGGCTTGGACAGCAAACACCGGGGAGCTGTTTTTT
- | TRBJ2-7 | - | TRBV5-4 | CASSSVPPAGAYEQYF | TGTGCCAGCAGCTCTGTACCGCCGGCAGGGGCCTACGAGCAGTACTTC
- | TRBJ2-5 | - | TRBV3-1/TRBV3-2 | CASSRFRPAPRGGTQYF | TGTGCCAGCAGCCGATTTCGTCCAGCGCCCCGAGGCGGGACCCAGTACTTC
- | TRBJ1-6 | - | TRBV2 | CASRAFSSPLHF | TGTGCCAGCAGGGCCTTTAGCTCACCCCTCCACTTT
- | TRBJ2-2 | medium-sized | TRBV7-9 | CASSPLEGGGYGTGELFF | TGTGCCAGCAGCCCTCTCGAGGGTGGCGGGTATGGGACCGGGGAGCTGTTTTTT
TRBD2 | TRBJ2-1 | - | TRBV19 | CASSTPGLGSQFF | TGTGCCAGTAGTACCCCGGGACTAGGGTCGCAGTTCTTC
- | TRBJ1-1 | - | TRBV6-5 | CAVRRGRYTEAFF | TGTGCCGTGCGGCGGGGACGTTACACTGAAGCTTTCTTT
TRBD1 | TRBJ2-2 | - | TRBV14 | CASSQEQGRNTGELFF | TGTGCCAGCAGCCAAGAACAGGGGAGGAACACCGGGGAGCTGTTTTTT
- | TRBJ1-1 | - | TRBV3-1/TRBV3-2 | CASSQRHLRTEAFF | TGTGCCAGCAGCCAAAGGCACCTGAGGACTGAAGCTTTCTTT
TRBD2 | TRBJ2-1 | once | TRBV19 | CASSKLAGGPNEQFF | TGTGCCAGTAGTAAACTAGCGGGGGGGCCGAATGAGCAGTTCTTC
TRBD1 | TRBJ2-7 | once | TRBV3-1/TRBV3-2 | CASSDGTGYEQYF | TGTGCCAGCAGCGACGGGACAGGGTACGAGCAGTACTTC
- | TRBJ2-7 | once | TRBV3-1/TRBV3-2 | CASNQGREQYF | TGTGCCAGCAATCAGGGGCGGGAGCAGTACTTC
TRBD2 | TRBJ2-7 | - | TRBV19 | CASRDVGGSYEQYF | TGTGCCAGTAGGGACGTCGGGGGGTCCTACGAGCAGTACTTC
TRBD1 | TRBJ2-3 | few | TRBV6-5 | CASKLQGGTDTQYF | TGTGCCAGCAAGTTGCAGGGGGGCACAGATACGCAGTATTTT
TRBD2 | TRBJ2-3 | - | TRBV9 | CASSTRAGPTDTQYF | TGTGCCAGCAGCACCCGAGCGGGGCCCACAGATACGCAGTATTTT
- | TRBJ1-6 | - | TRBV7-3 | CASSRDPNNSPLHF | TGTGCCAGCAGCCGAGATCCAAATAATTCACCCCTCCACTTT
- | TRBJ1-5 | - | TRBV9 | CASSVVGDQPQHF | TGTGCCAGCAGCGTAGTAGGGGATCAGCCCCAGCATTTT
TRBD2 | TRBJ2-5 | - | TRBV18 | CASFQIRKHGGRETQYF | TGTGCCAGCTTTCAGATCCGAAAGCACGGGGGGAGAGAGACCCAGTACTTC
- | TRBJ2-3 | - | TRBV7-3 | CASSFRGDGTQYF | TGTGCCAGCAGCTTCAGGGGGGACGGTACGCAGTATTTT
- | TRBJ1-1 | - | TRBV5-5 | CASRVPGQANTEAFF | TGTGCCAGCAGGGTCCCGGGACAAGCGAACACTGAAGCTTTCTTT
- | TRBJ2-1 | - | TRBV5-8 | CASSLFRGVDNEQFF | TGTGCCAGCAGCTTGTTCCGCGGGGTGGACAATGAGCAGTTCTTC
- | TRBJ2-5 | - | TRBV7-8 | CASSPGQLVRETQYF | TGTGCCAGCAGCCCGGGCCAACTAGTTCGAGAGACCCAGTACTTC
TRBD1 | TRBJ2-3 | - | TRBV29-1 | CSVATGVTDTQYF | TGCAGCGTCGCTACAGGGGTTACAGATACGCAGTATTTT
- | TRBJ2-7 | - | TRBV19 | CASSAGWVGYEQYF | TGTGCCAGTAGCGCAGGCTGGGTGGGCTACGAGCAGTACTTC
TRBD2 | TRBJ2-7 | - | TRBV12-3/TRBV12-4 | CASSLAGRVEQYF | TGTGCCAGCAGTTTAGCGGGGAGGGTCGAGCAGTACTTC
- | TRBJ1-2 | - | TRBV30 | CAWSVIRAAGGYTF | TGTGCCTGGAGTGTAATTAGGGCGGCGGGCGGCTACACCTTC
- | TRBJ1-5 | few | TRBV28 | CASSFTAGPTTPQHF | TGTGCCAGCAGTTTCACCGCGGGGCCTACAACGCCCCAGCATTTT
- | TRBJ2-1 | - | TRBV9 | CASSVDGGARHNEQFF | TGTGCCAGCAGCGTAGATGGCGGGGCTCGACACAATGAGCAGTTCTTC
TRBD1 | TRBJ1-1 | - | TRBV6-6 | CASSSDRAISTEAFF | TGTGCCAGCAGCTCTGACAGGGCAATTTCCACTGAAGCTTTCTTT
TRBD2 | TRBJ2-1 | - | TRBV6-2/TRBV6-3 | CASSSTLAGGPHNEQFF | TGTGCCAGCAGTTCGACCTTAGCGGGGGGGCCCCACAATGAGCAGTTCTTC
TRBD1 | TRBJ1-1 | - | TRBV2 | CASSARLSSGTGMNTEAFF | TGTGCCAGCAGTGCTAGACTCAGCTCCGGGACAGGTATGAACACTGAAGCTTTCTTT
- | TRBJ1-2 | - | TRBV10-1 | CASPGPYYGYTF | TGCGCCAGCCCTGGGCCTTACTATGGCTACACCTTC
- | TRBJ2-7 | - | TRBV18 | CASSPSDRYEQYF | TGTGCCAGCTCACCATCGGACAGATACGAGCAGTACTTC